This paragraph reports one TCR beta chain. V gave up 3 bases and J gave up 8 bases; unmatched junction bases: 7. CDR3 size: 14 residues. The germline V gene encodes CDR1 SQVTM and CDR2 ANQGSEA. These data are taken from a study of blood T cell repertoires in COVID-19. Across the study: Nucleic acid was either cDNA or gDNA, and it came from T cells, B-cell-depleted T cells, or PBMCs.

Assay: immunoSEQ multiplex PCR; the TCRdb copy retains only in-frame clones and omits some. The data show more than 150,000 clones, approximately 87% seen once. Sequenced input: peripheral blood. The chain has TRBV29-1 and TRBJ2-1; 10 bases are a match to TRBD2. The receptor comes from a woman in her 70s with acute or convalescent COVID-19. The CDR3 sequence: CSVDVAGGLDEQFF. CDR3 nucleotides: TGCAGCGTTGACGTAGCGGGGGGCCTCGATGAGCAGTTCTTC.